Sequencing of this T cell receptor beta chain was carried out in a study of response to subunit inactivated influenza vaccine. Details on this clonotype: Its antigen remains unidentified.

General study findings and limits: That few new T cells are recruited by each seasonal influenza vaccination was the authors' suggestion.

TCRdb fed the RT-PCR reads into MiXCR, producing one record per CDR3 protein. The repertoire has roughly 650,000 distinct CDR3 sequences, about 15% of them found once; the top ten carry around 7.6%. The sample here was PBMCs from blood, taken less than 15 days before vaccination. This receptor was obtained from a man aged 50 to 60 who received an inactivated influenza vaccine.

CDR3 coding DNA: TGTGCCAGCCGCCAGGGGGGTAGAAGCCCCGGGGAGCTGTTTTTT. Its protein is CASRQGGRSPGELFF. The chain couples TRBV27 to TRBJ2-2, with D tentatively TRBD1 (7 bases). The V gene lost 8 bases and the J gene lost 6 bases, with 19 bases spanning the gap. This CDR3 is built from 15 residues. Per germline, CDR1 MNHEY and CDR2 SMNVEV (reference sequence).